This T cell receptor beta chain was documented in a study of cytomegalovirus exposure and HLA in healthy donors (dated by TCRdb to about 2017). Regarding the complete study: An earlier analysis of more than 550 of the donors reported about 300 Gb of sequence data and 117 million unique TCR beta sequences obtained from about 170 million T cells. An early release covering roughly 600 HLA-typed donors comprised about 300 gigabases of sequencing data and some 79 million unique TCR sequences. Among the roughly 400 genotyped donors, approximately 81% belonged to the genetic ancestry cluster associated with self-reported Caucasian donors. The study aimed to test whether signatures of past pathogen exposure could be identified by cataloging public T cell receptors. Using immunosequencing, the study profiled T cell repertoires from around 670 subjects and related those repertoires to cytomegalovirus serostatus. Along with the approximately 670-subject first cohort, a separate validation cohort of 120 different subjects was used. High-throughput TCR immunosequencing, statistical association of individual TCRs with disease status, and machine learning were combined to predict cytomegalovirus infection status. A later analysis re-examined previously published TCR beta repertoires from just over 650 donors and added high-resolution HLA genotyping to investigate patterns of TCR occurrence. Rather than using new phenotypic data, the later analysis identified candidate immune exposures from TCR beta sequences and from how often those sequences occurred across donors. To decide whether each TCR beta V gene segment behaved as functional or pseudogenic, an earlier analysis of some 600 of the donors relied on high-throughput TCR beta sequencing. Donor age, sex, ethnicity and CMV serostatus were compiled alongside the repertoire data. A later genetic analysis took genome-wide SNP genotypes for about 65% of the 666 donors and used that subset as a discovery cohort. All discovery cohort repertoires had been generated on a single sequencing platform. HLA typing included class I and class II loci at four-digit resolution. Typing coverage varied by locus: about 629-630 donors for A, B, C, DRB1 and DQB1; approximately 500 for DQA1; more than 600 for DPA1; under 490 for DPB1. Because of strong linkage in the cohort, a handful of DR-DQ haplotypes were treated as single units for association and clustering. On average, about 240,000 unique TCR beta nucleotide sequences were sequenced per donor among about 400 genotyped donors of the cohort, with roughly 18% of those sequences being non-productive.

The full study reports these points: Roughly uniform sequencing depth across donors was assumed in presence/absence analyses, although this assumption may not hold. The 87-base-pair reads could not distinguish some IMGT-functional V segments, including TRBV6-2 and TRBV6-3, so those segments were excluded. In vitro tests confirmed that three of the cytomegalovirus-associated TCR beta chains recognize cytomegalovirus antigens. An earlier analysis of approximately 530 of the donors showed that most TCR beta V segments appeared in productive rearrangements either about 87% or about 30% of the time, which broadly matched IMGT annotations. In both the original and validation cohorts, the classifier was reported to diagnose cytomegalovirus status with high specificity and sensitivity. When HLA alleles, especially DR and DQ, strongly co-occurred, attributing TCR associations to individual alleles was difficult. In a later analysis, several top co-occurrence clusters were reported to appear linked to parvovirus B19, influenza, CMV and Epstein-Barr virus. V-gene and J-gene trimming of TCR beta chains was associated with a missense DCLRE1C variant in a later genetic analysis, and the association was replicated in an independent cohort. A later analysis found that TCR association rates varied across HLA loci, with DRB1 alleles showing the most associated TCRs and HLA-C alleles the fewest. Because counts were too low, more than 15 rarely observed V segments, including chromosome 9 orphons, were excluded from the earlier analysis of several hundred of the donors. The authors suggested that the approach could potentially be generalized to other disease states and immunological phenotypes. Only TCR beta chains were sequenced in this cohort, and the absence of alpha or paired-chain data limited detectable features. A further reported finding was that TCR beta sequences accurately predicted the HLA-A and HLA-B alleles for most subjects in the first cohort. At a false discovery rate of 0.05, a later analysis linked 15,000 to 20,000 TCR beta sequences to specific HLA alleles. The study listed 150 to 200 TCR beta chains as associated with cytomegalovirus. A later analysis found that HLA-associated TCR beta chains were more clonally expanded and had lower generation probabilities than equally common non-associated chains. Most CMV-associated TCR beta chains appeared to be HLA-restricted in a later analysis, and the HLA associations seemed to be driven largely by CMV exposure. Most TCR sequences were seen in very few donors, while some public TCRs were found in many individuals. Because HLA typing was missing for some donors at each locus, association tests included only the typed subset. The only immune exposure information available for the cohort was CMV serostatus. Correlated functional status among segregating V segments might reflect linkage disequilibrium, but an unknown experimental factor could not be ruled out. A group of highly shared sequence variants was considered likely to be a technical artifact of the sequencing pipeline. A later genetic analysis reported fewer N-insertions in productive TCRs among donors in an Asian-associated ancestry cluster than the roughly 640-donor mean.

To note about this clone: What antigen it recognizes has not been identified. No much larger clone exists at a distance of one base, and base qualities are not known.

The library was built by means of the immunoSEQ multiplex PCR assay. The multiplex PCR relied on a mix of 60 forward primers for TCR Vbeta segments and 13 reverse primers for TCR Jbeta segments. The CDR3 region of rearranged TCR beta genes was amplified from genomic DNA by a multiplex PCR assay. The amplified TCR beta libraries were sequenced on the Illumina HiSeq System as 87-base-pair reads. The authors' analysis ran thus. A later analysis tallied roughly 78 million unique TCR beta chains across the 550 to 850 repertoires, and some 12 million of those chains were shared by two or more donors. To remove PCR and sequencing errors, raw reads were error-corrected and collapsed into unique sequences using a nearest-neighbor algorithm that merged closely related sequences. To assign V, D and J gene segments, CDR3 sequences were aligned to IMGT reference sequences. Each retained sequence needed at least a six-nucleotide match to both a V gene segment and a J gene segment. A rearrangement counted as productive if the CDR3 had no stop codons and remained in frame with V and J, and every other rearrangement counted as non-productive. CDR3 was defined by IMGT convention, running from the second conserved V-encoded cysteine to the conserved J-encoded phenylalanine. The earlier analysis of some 600 of the donors excluded sequences that lacked an unambiguous match to a single V gene segment. In an earlier analysis of around 590 of the donors, a V segment was called functional when productive rearrangements were above 56.7%, and segregating when the standard deviation between donors exceeded 5%. A statistical classification framework was built for diagnosing cytomegalovirus status from the catalog of TCR beta chain sequences. In a later analysis, TCR nucleotide sequences were compared against IMGT/GENE-DB human TR gene sequences so that V and J genes could be assigned. A later analysis assigned CDR3 sequences and most-parsimonious VDJ recombination scenarios with the TCRdist pipeline. In a later analysis, each TCR beta chain was defined by its CDR3 amino acid sequence together with its V-gene family, and reads without a unique V-gene family were excluded. As a way to deal with suspected cross-contamination and a sequencing artifact, a later analysis dropped 450 to 600 nucleotide sequences that were highly shared and had low generation probability. In a later analysis, a clonal expansion index was calculated for each public chain from normalized within-repertoire ranks of inferred template counts. Generation probabilities in a later analysis came from a VDJ recombination model fitted to out-of-frame rearrangements, and those results were checked against IGoR. In a later analysis, hypergeometric tests were used to score TCR-TCR, TCR-HLA and TCR-CMV co-occurrence, with a repertoire-size bias correction applied to TCR pairs. To estimate false discovery rates, a later analysis permuted the HLA or CMV assignments 20 times. In a later analysis, co-occurring TCRs were grouped using DBSCAN, with TCRdist sequence similarity added in when clustering inside HLA-allele-positive subsets. Repertoires with fewer than 30,000 or more than 120,000 public chains, plus five repertoires with anomalous nucleotide sharing, were excluded from co-occurrence clustering. TCRdb retrieved this table from immuneACCESS and kept in-frame rearrangements only. Not all clones are present; in checked studies, unresolved V genes account for under half, and no reason is known for the remainder. The V and J calls and clone size were taken over from that table, and D and trimming were inferred from the DNA. Here the sample has 150,000 to 200,000 clones; 78% occur a single time. Of the sample, around an eighth falls within the top ten clones.

As encoded in the germline V gene, CDR1 is SGDLS while CDR2 is YYNGEE. The CDR3 covers 17 residues, taking in both the cysteine and the phenylalanine. Just the 51-base CDR3 DNA is kept, in frame starting at base 1. For this chain, trimming is 0 bases at the V end and 6 bases at the J end, and the number of junction bases without a gene match is 11. In total, roughly 710 healthy bone marrow donors made up the cohort. At the time of sampling, all cohort members were nominally healthy, though unrecorded immune exposures were likely present. The donor was CMV seropositive and belonged to the group of a few hundred seropositive cohort members. A peripheral blood sample was collected from each donor, and TCR beta sequencing was performed on peripheral blood mononuclear cells. Genomic DNA extraction from the blood cell samples was performed with the Qiagen DNeasy Blood Extraction Kit.

The rearranged chain carries TRBV9 and TRBJ2-3; 9 middle bases align to TRBD2. This sequence was found in a woman under 40 in good health and CMV-seropositive. The sequenced material came from PBMCs. The CDR3 protein sequence reads: CASSVGGGGGAWDTQYF. The nucleotides read TGTGCCAGCAGCGTAGGGGGCGGGGGGGGAGCATGGGATACGCAGTATTTT.